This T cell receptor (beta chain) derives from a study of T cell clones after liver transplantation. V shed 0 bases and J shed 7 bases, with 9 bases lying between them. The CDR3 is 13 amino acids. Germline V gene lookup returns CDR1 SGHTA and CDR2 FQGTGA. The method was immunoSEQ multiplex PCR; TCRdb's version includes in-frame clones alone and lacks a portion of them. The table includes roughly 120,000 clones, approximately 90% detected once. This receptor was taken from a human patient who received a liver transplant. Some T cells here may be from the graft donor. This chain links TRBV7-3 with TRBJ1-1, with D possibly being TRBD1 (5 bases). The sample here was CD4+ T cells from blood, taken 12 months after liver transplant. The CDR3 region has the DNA TGTGCCAGCAGCTTAACAGGGGAGGGTGAAGCTTTCTTT. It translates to CASSLTGEGEAFF. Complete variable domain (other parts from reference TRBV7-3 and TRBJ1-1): GAGVSQTPSNKVTEKGKYVELRCDPISGHTALYWYRQSLGQGPEFLIYFQGTGAADDSGLPNDRFFAVRPEGSVSTLKIQRTERGDSAVYLCASSLTGEGEAFFGQGTRLTVV.